This is a list of T cell receptor beta chains from one sample in a study of T cells in Graves' hyperthyroidism and ophthalmopathy. MiXCR was run by TCRdb on the multiplex PCR reads, yielding one entry per CDR3 protein. Of around 520,000 distinct CDR3 sequences in the sample, 24% are singletons; the top ten hold about 11%. The sample was blood. These receptors all stem from a young woman with Graves' ophthalmopathy. CDR3s include the opening cysteine and the closing phenylalanine or tryptophan. The D gene is left open where the match is weak. Only some rows state a clone size, as once, few, many or a class for expanded clones.

J gene	V gene	D gene	clone size	CDR3 DNA	CDR3 protein
TRBJ2-2	TRBV28	NA	few	TGTGCCAGCACCCAGGGGTTCAGCACCGGGGATCTGTTTTTT	CASTQGFSTGDLFF
TRBJ2-7	TRBV6-1	TRBD2	NA	TGTGCCAGCAGTGCCGGGACTAGCGTTTTGGTTTACTACGAGCAGTACTTC	CASSAGTSVLVYYEQYF
TRBJ2-2	TRBV29-1	TRBD1	few	TGCAGCGGGTCCGGGACAGGGGGCCCCGGGGAGCTGTTTTTT	CSGSGTGGPGELFF
TRBJ1-2	TRBV2	NA	many	TGTGCCAGCAGTGATTATGTGGGGTGGAGTGGCTACACCTTC	CASSDYVGWSGYTF
TRBJ2-7	TRBV6-5	TRBD1	many	TGTGCCAGCAGGGGACAGGGCAGTGAGCAGTACTTC	CASRGQGSEQYF
TRBJ2-7	TRBV4-3	TRBD1	many	TGCGCCAGCAGCCTCGACGAAGGACAGGGGTACGAGCAGTACTTC	CASSLDEGQGYEQYF
TRBJ2-7	TRBV2	NA	NA	TGTGCCAGCGTGCGGTCCTACGAGCAGTACTTC	CASVRSYEQYF
TRBJ2-4	TRBV6-1	NA	few	TGTGCCAGCAGTGAACTTTCAGGCATTCAGTACTTC	CASSELSGIQYF
TRBJ1-1	TRBV30	NA	many	TGTGCCTGGACCCTAAAACGGAACACTGAAGCTTTCTTT	CAWTLKRNTEAFF
TRBJ2-7	TRBV7-2	TRBD2	NA	TGTGCCAGCAGCATGTGGGGGGGGCAGTACTTC	CASSMWGGQYF
TRBJ2-7	TRBV12-3/TRBV12-4	NA	NA	TGTGCCAGCAGGAGAGGGACACTTCCATTGTACGAGCAGTACTTC	CASRRGTLPLYEQYF
TRBJ2-4	TRBV6-5	NA	many	TGTGCCAGCAGTTATGGGGCAGGGCAGGCCAAAAACATTCAGTACTTC	CASSYGAGQAKNIQYF
TRBJ2-7	TRBV12-3/TRBV12-4	NA	many	TGTGCCAGCAGTTTTCGCGGGGCCTACGAGCAGTACTTC	CASSFRGAYEQYF
TRBJ2-4	TRBV11-2	TRBD1	NA	TGTGCCAGCAGCCCCAGACAGGGCGCGGTAGCCAAAAACATTCAGTACTTC	CASSPRQGAVAKNIQYF
TRBJ2-2	TRBV5-1	NA	many	TGCGCCAGCAGCTCCACCCGAGACAAGTGGGATGGCGCGAACACCGGGGAGCTGTTTTTT	CASSSTRDKWDGANTGELFF
TRBJ1-1	TRBV11-2	NA	many	TGTGCCAGCAGCTTAGGTATAGGAAGGGCCCCGCACGCTGAAGCTTTCTTT	CASSLGIGRAPHAEAFF
TRBJ1-1	TRBV12-3/TRBV12-4	NA	many	TGTGCCAGCAGAAGGTTGGGAGAGAGAACTGAAGCTTTCTTT	CASRRLGERTEAFF
TRBJ1-1	TRBV20-1	NA	NA	TGCAGTGCTAACAGGGTTGTAGCTTTCTTT	CSANRVVAFF
TRBJ1-5	TRBV2	TRBD1	many	TGTGCCAGCAGTGACGACAGGGGGCTGGTGGTGCAGCCCCAGCATTTT	CASSDDRGLVVQPQHF
TRBJ2-5	TRBV6-1	NA	many	TGTGCCAGCACCCAAGGACAGACCCAGTACTTC	CASTQGQTQYF
TRBJ2-5	TRBV12-3/TRBV12-4	NA	few	TGTGCCATCACCCCAGAAAACCAAGAGACCCAGTACTTC	CAITPENQETQYF
TRBJ2-2	TRBV11-2	NA	many	TGTGCCAGCAGCCCCACCCCTCGGGGGAGGACCGGGGAGCTGTTTTTT	CASSPTPRGRTGELFF
TRBJ2-5	TRBV7-9	TRBD2	NA	TGTGCCAGCAGCTTTACTAGCGGAGTCCAAGAGACCCAGTACTTC	CASSFTSGVQETQYF
TRBJ1-1	TRBV5-5	NA	many	TGTGCCAGCAGCTTGGGCGGAACCTGGAGCACTGAAGCTTTCTTT	CASSLGGTWSTEAFF
TRBJ1-1	TRBV2	NA	many	TGTGCCAGCAGTGGGGCGGGTTATCGAGACACTGAAGCTTTCTTT	CASSGAGYRDTEAFF
TRBJ1-2	TRBV19	NA	many	TGTGCCAGTAGTATGCAGTCCGGGACGTCTAGCTACACCTTC	CASSMQSGTSSYTF
TRBJ2-4	TRBV20-1	NA	many	TGCAGTGCTAGTACCGGGGCCGGGAACATTCAGTACTTC	CSASTGAGNIQYF
TRBJ2-7	TRBV9	NA	many	TGTGCCAGCAGCGTAGGCGGGGTCTCCTACGAGCAGTACTTC	CASSVGGVSYEQYF